These 2 T cell receptor beta chains were sequenced from one sample in a study of blood T cell repertoires in COVID-19. Assay used: immunoSEQ multiplex PCR; TCRdb lists only in-frame clones, some missing. The sample yields roughly 330,000 clones, over 80% seen once. Input material: PBMCs or T cells enriched from blood (not recorded which). These receptors came from a man between 25 and 39 years old who had recovered from COVID-19.

V and J are TRBV28 and TRBJ2-4; TRBD2 matches 8 bases. The CDR3 is 15 amino acids. Germline values: CDR1 MDHEN, CDR2 SYDVKM. Trimming cost V 4 bases and J 1 base; bases outside gene matches: 3. The CDR3 loop is CASSSPGGAKNIQYF. The CDR3 nucleotides read TGTGCCAGCAGTTCACCGGGGGGGGCCAAAAACATTCAGTACTTC.

The chain uses TRBV6-5 and TRBJ2-3; 7 bases fit TRBD1. CDR3 length: 15 residues. Losses at the gene ends were 6 bases for V and 0 bases for J; bases not matched to a gene: 6. CDR1 and CDR2 (germline): MNHEY, SVGAGI. Here the CDR3 reads CASRTPGQSTDTQYF. The CDR3 DNA sequence: TGTGCCAGCAGGACGCCGGGACAGAGCACAGATACGCAGTATTTT.